These 24 T cell receptor beta chains were all obtained from the same sample, sequenced in a study of shared clonotypes between healthy human individuals. Repertoires were generated with immunoSEQ multiplex PCR, while TCRdb's copy carries only in-frame clones and drops some. The sample records over 2 million clones, over 85% being singletons. As defined, naive CD8 cells were CD45RO-negative and positively selected for CCR7, with terminally differentiated effector memory CD45RA+ cells excluded. The specimen sequenced was naive CD8+ T cells sorted from blood. Receptors originate from a man aged 18 to 29 in good health.

The rearrangement links TRBV28 to TRBJ2-7; 9 bases agree with TRBD1. Germline trimming cut 3 bases from V and 7 bases from J; bases unmatched to any gene: 10. CDR1 MDHEN and CDR2 SYDVKM come from the germline V gene. The CDR3 is made up of 15 amino acids. This CDR3 is CASSFSLQGAWEQYF. CDR3 bases: TGTGCCAGCAGTTTCTCCCTACAGGGGGCGTGGGAGCAGTACTTC.

The chain recombines TRBV2 with TRBJ1-5; D is possibly TRBD1 (6 bases). This CDR3 has 13 amino acids. Trimming left V 5 bases short and J 9 bases short, with 14 bases between. Germline values: CDR1 SNHLY, CDR2 FYNNEI. The CDR3: CASSNGQLRPQHF. Here the CDR3 DNA reads TGTGCCAGCAGTAACGGACAGCTCCGGCCCCAGCATTTT.

The chain has TRBV4-1 and TRBJ2-5; D could derive from TRBD1 or TRBD2 (5 bases each). Per germline, CDR1 MGHRA and CDR2 YSYEKL. The V end was cut by 2 bases, the J end by 4 bases, with 11 bases between. The CDR3 extends over 14 amino acids. The CDR3, as DNA: TGCGCCAGCAGCCAATTACCCGGGGCAGAGACCCAGTACTTC. This encodes CASSQLPGAETQYF.

The rearrangement uses TRBV9 and TRBJ1-1; the D is unclear. The V end lost 5 bases, the J end lost 1 base, and 9 bases lay between the germline ends. The germline CDR1 and CDR2 sequences are SGDLS and YYNGEE. The CDR3 runs to 13 residues. The CDR3: CASRGTANTEAFF. The DNA of the CDR3 is TGTGCCAGCAGAGGAACAGCGAACACTGAAGCTTTCTTT.

The sample holds a few counts of this clone. The chain's CDR3 is CASSQDYGDTIYF. DNA of the CDR3: TGCGCCAGCAGCCAAGACTATGGGGACACCATATATTTT. This chain connects TRBV4-1 to TRBJ1-3; D remains unclear. CDR1 is MGHRA, CDR2 YSYEKL, per germline. The ends were cut back, 0 bases at V and 8 bases at J, with 8 bases in the middle. CDR3 length equals 13 residues.

The chain links TRBV7-9 to TRBJ1-1, with D possibly TRBD1 on 6 matching bases. The CDR3 runs 14 residues. Germline CDR1 and CDR2: SEHNR and FQNEAQ (reference sequence). V lost 2 bases and J 5 bases, leaving 12 bases between the germline ends. The CDR3 bases are TGTGCCAGCAGCTTACCGGCGGGGGCGACTGAAGCTTTCTTT. Translating gives CASSLPAGATEAFF. The full variable domain, in which reference TRBV7-9 and TRBJ1-1 provide the parts outside the CDR3, is DTGVSQNPRHKITKRGQNVTFRCDPISEHNRLYWYRQTLGQGPEFLTYFQNEAQLEKSRLLSDRFSAERPKGSFSTLEIQRTEQGDSAMYLCASSLPAGATEAFFGQGTRLTVV.

For the CDR3, the DNA is TGCGCCAGCAGCTTGGCAGCGGTAGCGGGGGGCAATGAGCAGTTCTTC. It encodes CASSLAAVAGGNEQFF. The rearrangement uses TRBV5-1 and TRBJ2-1; 10 positions agree with TRBD2. Trimming at V came to 0 bases and at J to 6 bases, leaving 6 bases not matched to a gene. Germline CDR1 reads SGHRS; CDR2 reads YFSETQ. CDR3 length equals 16 residues.

J is TRBJ2-7 and V is TRBV5-4, with 9 bases fitting TRBD1. The CDR3 is 14 residues long. The V gene end was trimmed by 4 bases and the J gene end by 3 bases; junction bases not matched to a gene: 5. Per the germline V gene, CDR1 is SGHNT and CDR2 is YYREEE (reference sequence). CDR3: CASSELDRGYEQYF. CDR3 DNA sequence: TGTGCCAGCAGCGAACTGGACAGGGGCTACGAGCAGTACTTC.

The rearrangement joins TRBV7-9 to TRBJ2-1, with 7 bases aligning to TRBD1. CDR3 length equals 14 residues. Germline V gene lookup returns CDR1 SEHNR and CDR2 FQNEAQ (reference sequence). With 5 bases clipped from V and 10 bases from J, the junction kept 11 bases outside the gene matches. For the CDR3, the DNA is TGTGCCAGCAGCGCAGAACAGGGGATCAGGGAGCAGTTCTTC. Amino acids: CASSAEQGIREQFF.

Details on this clone: The sample holds other DNA sequences that translate to the same CDR3. The chain has TRBV7-9 and TRBJ2-7, with D tentatively TRBD1 (5 bases). This CDR3 is built from 13 residues. Germline-derived CDR1 and CDR2 are SEHNR and FQNEAQ (reference sequence). Trimming stripped 2 bases from V and 3 bases from J, with 8 bases between. Here the CDR3 DNA reads TGTGCCAGCAGCTTAACAGGAATCTACGAGCAGTACTTC. Translating gives CASSLTGIYEQYF.

The genes are TRBV9 and TRBJ1-2; TRBD1 is a possible D gene (5 bases). Trimming pared 3 bases from V and 8 bases from J, leaving 14 bases between. Germline V gene sequence: CDR1 SGDLS, CDR2 YYNGEE. CDR3 size: 13 residues. The CDR3 DNA sequence: TGTGCCAGCAGCGCAGGGATCTTATCGGGCTACACCTTC. This encodes CASSAGILSGYTF.

The chain employs TRBV6-5 and TRBJ1-2; 9 positions agree with TRBD1. The CDR3 has 15 amino acids. The trim removed 5 bases at V and 7 bases at J, leaving 11 bases unmatched. CDR1 and CDR2 from the germline V gene are MNHEY and SVGAGI. DNA of the CDR3: TGTGCCAGCAGTAAGCGGGGACAGGGCGGTGGTGGCTACACCTTC. Residues: CASSKRGQGGGGYTF.

The V and J genes are TRBV15 and TRBJ1-2, with D possibly TRBD1 on 5 matching bases. CDR3 length: 14 amino acids. Trimming removed 4 bases from V and 5 bases from J, with 14 bases in between. Germline loops: CDR1 LNHNV, CDR2 YYDKDF (reference sequence). The CDR3 protein is CATSMDLGEYGYTF. The CDR3 nucleotides are TGTGCCACCAGCATGGATTTGGGGGAATATGGCTACACCTTC.

A word on this clone: This sample includes further DNA sequences coding for the same CDR3. V is TRBV27 and J is TRBJ2-7; D might be TRBD1 (6 bases). The CDR3 totals 12 residues. In germline, CDR1 is MNHEY, CDR2 SMNVEV (reference sequence). The ends were cut back, 5 bases at V and 3 bases at J, with 8 bases in the middle. CDR3 sequence: CASSTQGYEQYF. In nucleotides, the CDR3 is TGTGCCAGCAGTACACAGGGCTACGAGCAGTACTTC.

J is TRBJ2-5 and V is TRBV19; D not certain. The CDR3 sequence is 15 residues long. CDR1 LNHDA and CDR2 SQIVND come from the germline V gene (reference sequence). Trimming removed 3 bases at V and 4 bases at J, with 15 bases between. CDR3 bases: TGTGCCAGTAGTATTTTCCCGGATTCTCCAGAGACCCAGTACTTC. Protein product: CASSIFPDSPETQYF.

This chain connects TRBV27 to TRBJ2-7, with D unresolved. Germline assignment: CDR1 MNHEY and CDR2 SMNVEV (reference sequence). The CDR3 loop spans 14 amino acids. V dropped 1 base and J dropped 6 bases, with 13 bases sitting between them. The CDR3 nucleotides read TGTGCCAGCAGTTTATTTTCCAGTGTGGTCGAGCAGTACTTC. Protein sequence: CASSLFSSVVEQYF.

The J gene is TRBJ2-7, the V gene TRBV2; 8 positions agree with TRBD1. This CDR3 contains 13 residues. V lost 6 bases and J lost 4; bases outside the gene matches: 5. Germline V lookup: CDR1 SNHLY, CDR2 FYNNEI. The CDR3, as DNA: TGTGCCAGCAGGGAGGGACAGGAGTACGAGCAGTACTTC. It encodes CASREGQEYEQYF.

The chain couples TRBV27 to TRBJ2-1; no clear D gene. CDR1 is MNHEY, CDR2 SMNVEV, per germline (reference sequence). The length of the CDR3 is 13 residues. Trimming took 6 bases from V and 8 from J, leaving 14 bases between them. The CDR3 sequence: CASRRLLFHEQFF. The CDR3 coding sequence is TGTGCCAGCAGGCGACTTTTGTTCCATGAGCAGTTCTTC.

J is TRBJ2-7 and V is TRBV7-9, with D perhaps being TRBD1 or TRBD2 (6 bases each). The CDR3 has 12 amino acids. Trimming pared 4 bases from V and 6 bases from J, leaving 10 bases between. Germline V gives CDR1 SEHNR, CDR2 FQNEAQ (reference sequence). The CDR3 reads CASSSEGVEQYF. The CDR3 region has the DNA TGTGCCAGCAGCTCGGAGGGGGTCGAGCAGTACTTC.

The chain recombines TRBV28 with TRBJ2-5; no definite D call. Germline CDR1 and CDR2: MDHEN and SYDVKM. There are 13 residues in the CDR3. Trimming took 2 bases from V and 2 from J, leaving 6 bases between them. CDR3 amino acids: CASSLLSQETQYF. The CDR3 bases are TGTGCCAGCAGTTTACTGTCGCAAGAGACCCAGTACTTC.

The rearrangement links TRBV27 to TRBJ1-6; D unresolved. V lost 5 bases to trimming and J lost 5 bases, with 13 bases between them. CDR3 length: 15 residues. Germline loops: CDR1 MNHEY, CDR2 SMNVEV (reference sequence). The CDR3: CASSPRPWDNSPLHF. The DNA of the CDR3 is TGTGCCAGCAGTCCCCGGCCCTGGGATAATTCACCCCTCCACTTT.

The rearrangement joins TRBV4-3 to TRBJ2-3; 7 bases map to TRBD2. CDR3 length: 16 residues. The germline V gene has CDR1 LGHNA and CDR2 YSLEER. J was trimmed by 2 bases and V by 3 bases; bases with no gene match: 8. CDR3 DNA sequence: TGCGCCAGCAGCCAGGAGCGGGATACCATCACAGATACGCAGTATTTT. It yields the protein CASSQERDTITDTQYF.

This clone appeared once. The V call is TRBV27, the J call TRBJ2-7, with a tentative D call TRBD2 (6 bases). The germline V gene encodes CDR1 MNHEY and CDR2 SMNVEV (reference sequence). With 5 bases removed from V and 4 bases from J, the gap between germline ends came to 15 bases. The CDR3 is made up of 14 amino acids. The CDR3 reads CASSHYYGGYEQYF. For the CDR3, the DNA is TGTGCCAGCAGTCATTACTACGGGGGTTACGAGCAGTACTTC.

The chain couples TRBV7-8 to TRBJ2-5; 9 nucleotides match TRBD2. The CDR3 spans 15 residues. Germline V gene data show CDR1 as SGHVS and CDR2 as FQNEAQ. V was clipped by 1 base and J by 5 bases; unmatched bases: 5. CDR3 region: CASSLGGGAFETQYF. The CDR3 DNA reads TGTGCCAGCAGCTTAGGCGGGGGGGCCTTCGAGACCCAGTACTTC.